This T cell receptor beta chain was found in a study of T cell clones after liver transplantation. Study-level information: Graft-donor-reactive sequences were compared with third-party-reactive TCRbeta sequences from pre-transplant mixed lymphocyte reactions. Patients counted as tolerant after at least one year off all immunosuppression, enzymes not exceeding twice normal. Timepoints were pre-transplant, pre-withdrawal, and after withdrawal was completed or failed. Without induction therapy, subjects received standard immunosuppression until 12-24 months post-transplant.

With 7 bases clipped from V and 0 bases from J, the junction kept 8 bases outside the gene matches. CDR3 length equals 16 residues. Germline lookup yields CDR1 MDHEN and CDR2 SYDVKM. The data were produced by immunoSEQ multiplex PCR, yet TCRdb's version contains in-frame clones alone and is incomplete. The sample gives some 70,000 clones, about 80% of which show up once; 0.55% to 0.75% is in the top ten. This clonotype originated in a human donor who received a liver transplant. The specimen comprised CD4+ T cells from blood, sampled before liver transplant. This chain joins TRBV28 and TRBJ1-5; 8 bases fit TRBD1. DNA of the CDR3: TGTGCCAGCACCGAACAGGGGGGATATAGCAATCAGCCCCAGCATTTT. Residues: CASTEQGGYSNQPQHF.